This TCR beta chain appears in the sequencing data of a study of OX40 agonist ivuxolimab in advanced cancers. This table comes from immunoSEQ multiplex PCR, and its TCRdb copy is limited to in-frame clones, with some not included. The table records tens of thousands of clones, around 80% of them present only once. Between the trimmed V and J ends, which lost 5 bases and 3 bases, there was a span of 8 bases. The V gene's germline CDR1 is SGHAT and CDR2 FQNNGV. The CDR3 spans 13 residues. About this clone itself: Within the sample, other DNA sequences also encode this same CDR3.

The clonotype comes from an adult with an advanced solid tumor such as melanoma, head and neck, liver or kidney cancer. This sequence joins TRBV11-2 and TRBJ1-5; D not resolved. Source: CD4+ or CD8+ T cells sorted from blood, taken in a trial of the OX40 agonist ivuxolimab. The CDR3 DNA sequence: TGTGCCAGCAGCCCCGGGATCAATCAGCCCCAGCATTTT. This gives the protein CASSPGINQPQHF. Supplemented by reference TRBV11-2 and TRBJ1-5, the full variable domain reads EAGVAQSPRYKIIEKRQSVAFWCNPISGHATLYWYQQILGQGPKLLIQFQNNGVVDDSQLPKDRFSAERLKGVDSTLKIQPAKLEDSAVYLCASSPGINQPQHFGDGTRLSIL.